This is a list of T cell receptor beta chains from one sample in a study of T cells in Graves' hyperthyroidism and ophthalmopathy. A single record per CDR3 protein comes from TCRdb applying MiXCR to the multiplex PCR reads. The sample has a few hundred thousand distinct CDR3 sequences, around a sixth seen once. The sequencing input was blood. The receptors come from a woman between 25 and 40 years old with Graves' hyperthyroidism. The CDR3 runs from the conserved cysteine through the conserved F or W. Each record gives: CDR3 length, clone size, D gene, J gene, V gene, CDR3 DNA, CDR3 protein. A D gene is named only where the DNA matches it firmly. The size field is filled for only some rows; it gives once, few, many or a size class.

CDR3 length: 12; clone size: many; D gene: -; J gene: TRBJ2-1; V gene: TRBV6-2/TRBV6-3; CDR3 DNA: TGTGCCAGCGCGGTAGGGGGAAGTGAGCAGTTCTTC; CDR3 protein: CASAVGGSEQFF
CDR3 length: 14; clone size: -; D gene: TRBD1; J gene: TRBJ2-7; V gene: TRBV2; CDR3 DNA: TGTGCCAGCAGTGAATATGGGACAGGGGGCGAGCAGTACTTC; CDR3 protein: CASSEYGTGGEQYF
CDR3 length: 15; clone size: few; D gene: -; J gene: TRBJ2-2; V gene: TRBV28; CDR3 DNA: TGTGCCAGCACTTCAGATCCGGGACGGACCGGGGAGCTGTTTTTT; CDR3 protein: CASTSDPGRTGELFF
CDR3 length: 15; clone size: -; D gene: TRBD1; J gene: TRBJ2-4; V gene: TRBV29-1; CDR3 DNA: TGCAGCGTTGAAGATCGGGGGACAGGGGTTCCCATTCAGTACTTC; CDR3 protein: CSVEDRGTGVPIQYF
CDR3 length: 15; clone size: many; D gene: -; J gene: TRBJ1-1; V gene: TRBV6-1; CDR3 DNA: TGTGCCAGCAGTGAAATTCGATTGGAGGACGCTGAAGCTTTCTTT; CDR3 protein: CASSEIRLEDAEAFF
CDR3 length: 14; clone size: many; D gene: TRBD2; J gene: TRBJ2-1; V gene: TRBV28; CDR3 DNA: TGTGCCAGCAAGCGGGACCTTTCCTACAATGAGCAGTTCTTC; CDR3 protein: CASKRDLSYNEQFF
CDR3 length: 12; clone size: -; D gene: -; J gene: TRBJ2-1; V gene: TRBV6-2/TRBV6-3; CDR3 DNA: TGTGCCAGCAGTTACAGGGGGACGGAGCAGTTCTTC; CDR3 protein: CASSYRGTEQFF
CDR3 length: 16; clone size: few; D gene: TRBD2; J gene: TRBJ2-3; V gene: TRBV20-1; CDR3 DNA: TGCAGTGCTAGAGATGTGGCTAGCGGATTAGGGGATACGCAGTATTTT; CDR3 protein: CSARDVASGLGDTQYF
CDR3 length: 11; clone size: many; D gene: TRBD2; J gene: TRBJ2-7; V gene: TRBV30; CDR3 DNA: TGTGCCGGTCTAGCGGGAAACGAGCAGTACTTC; CDR3 protein: CAGLAGNEQYF
CDR3 length: 17; clone size: many; D gene: TRBD2; J gene: TRBJ2-1; V gene: TRBV11-2; CDR3 DNA: TGTGCCAGCAGCTTAGCGGTAGCGGGAGGGCCTTACAATGAGCAGTTCTTC; CDR3 protein: CASSLAVAGGPYNEQFF
CDR3 length: 15; clone size: many; D gene: -; J gene: TRBJ2-1; V gene: TRBV5-1; CDR3 DNA: TGCGCCAGCAGCTTGGCGGGACTCGCCTACAATGAGCAGTTCTTC; CDR3 protein: CASSLAGLAYNEQFF
CDR3 length: 16; clone size: -; D gene: -; J gene: TRBJ2-2; V gene: TRBV9; CDR3 DNA: TGTGCCAGCAGCCTCCAGATCGGGGGGAACACCGGGGAGCTGTTTTTT; CDR3 protein: CASSLQIGGNTGELFF
CDR3 length: 16; clone size: -; D gene: -; J gene: TRBJ2-3; V gene: TRBV18; CDR3 DNA: TGTGCCAGCTCACCACCGACGGGGACGGGCACAGATACGCAGTATTTT; CDR3 protein: CASSPPTGTGTDTQYF
CDR3 length: 14; clone size: many; D gene: TRBD2; J gene: TRBJ2-1; V gene: TRBV11-2; CDR3 DNA: TGTGCCAGCGGAATAGCGGGAGGATCCAATGAGCAGTTCTTC; CDR3 protein: CASGIAGGSNEQFF
CDR3 length: 14; clone size: many; D gene: TRBD1; J gene: TRBJ2-4; V gene: TRBV11-2; CDR3 DNA: TGTGCCAGCAGCCCTAAGGGGACAGCCAACATTCAGTACTTC; CDR3 protein: CASSPKGTANIQYF
CDR3 length: 11; clone size: few; D gene: -; J gene: TRBJ1-3; V gene: TRBV29-1; CDR3 DNA: TGCAGCGTGCTGACAGGAAACACCATATATTTT; CDR3 protein: CSVLTGNTIYF
CDR3 length: 14; clone size: many; D gene: TRBD2; J gene: TRBJ2-3; V gene: TRBV20-1; CDR3 DNA: TGCAGTGCTAGTTGGCGGGAGGGCACAGATACGCAGTATTTT; CDR3 protein: CSASWREGTDTQYF
CDR3 length: 15; clone size: many; D gene: -; J gene: TRBJ2-1; V gene: TRBV30; CDR3 DNA: TGTGCCTGGAGCCCCCCGCGGGGAGCTTACAATGAGCAGTTCTTC; CDR3 protein: CAWSPPRGAYNEQFF
CDR3 length: 18; clone size: -; D gene: TRBD2; J gene: TRBJ2-6; V gene: TRBV6-1; CDR3 DNA: TGTGCCAGCAGTGAAGCGGGGGGGACCTCTTCCGGGGCCAACGTCCTGACTTTC; CDR3 protein: CASSEAGGTSSGANVLTF
CDR3 length: 15; clone size: many; D gene: TRBD1; J gene: TRBJ1-1; V gene: TRBV6-1; CDR3 DNA: TGTGCCAGCAGAACCTTTCAGGGGGCTGGCACTGAAGCTTTCTTT; CDR3 protein: CASRTFQGAGTEAFF
CDR3 length: 13; clone size: few; D gene: TRBD2; J gene: TRBJ2-1; V gene: TRBV12-3/TRBV12-4; CDR3 DNA: TGTGCCAGCAGCCGCGGGAGGTTGGATGAGCAGTTCTTC; CDR3 protein: CASSRGRLDEQFF
CDR3 length: 15; clone size: -; D gene: TRBD1; J gene: TRBJ1-4; V gene: TRBV14; CDR3 DNA: TGTGCCAGCAGCCAAGCCGGGACAGGCATCGAAAAACTGTTTTTT; CDR3 protein: CASSQAGTGIEKLFF
CDR3 length: 17; clone size: -; D gene: TRBD1; J gene: TRBJ2-2; V gene: TRBV6-1; CDR3 DNA: TGTGCCAGCAGTGATGGGACAGTCCTGACTGGGACCGGGGAGCTGTTTTTT; CDR3 protein: CASSDGTVLTGTGELFF
CDR3 length: 14; clone size: many; D gene: TRBD1; J gene: TRBJ2-7; V gene: TRBV20-1; CDR3 DNA: TGCAGTGCTCCCGGGACAGGGGCCCCCTACGAGCAGTACTTC; CDR3 protein: CSAPGTGAPYEQYF
CDR3 length: 20; clone size: many; D gene: TRBD2; J gene: TRBJ2-1; V gene: TRBV19; CDR3 DNA: TGTGCCAGTAGAGCTGTGTGGACTAGCGGGAGTTTAAGAACCTACAATGAGCAGTTCTTC; CDR3 protein: CASRAVWTSGSLRTYNEQFF
CDR3 length: 13; clone size: many; D gene: -; J gene: TRBJ2-7; V gene: TRBV3-1; CDR3 DNA: TGTGCCAGCAGTCCCGACAACTCCTACGAGCAGTACTTC; CDR3 protein: CASSPDNSYEQYF